This T cell receptor (beta chain) was retrieved from a study of T cells in Graves' hyperthyroidism and ophthalmopathy. Study-level results: Blood also showed most of the thyroid clonotypes that were expanded above 0.001.

This clonotype has ten or more counts. Its antigen remains unidentified. CDR3 length: 16 residues. J lost 4 bases, V lost 6 bases, and 12 bases had no gene match. Amplification yielded TCR beta CDR3 regions, with RNA transcripts as the source. The HTBI primer set served for first-round RT-PCR of the TCR CDR3. Via MiXCR, TCRdb re-called the multiplex PCR reads, giving one row per CDR3 protein. The data show fewer than 300,000 distinct CDR3 sequences, with under 30% seen just once and about 25% held by the top ten. The clonotype was recovered from a man aged 35 to 55 with Graves' hyperthyroidism that later progressed to Graves' ophthalmopathy. V is TRBV12-3 or TRBV12-4 and J is TRBJ2-7, with 10 bases matching TRBD2. Sequencing was performed on blood. This CDR3 reads CASREQTSGREYEQYF. The DNA for the CDR3 is TGTGCCAGCAGAGAACAGACAAGCGGGAGGGAGTACGAGCAGTACTTC.